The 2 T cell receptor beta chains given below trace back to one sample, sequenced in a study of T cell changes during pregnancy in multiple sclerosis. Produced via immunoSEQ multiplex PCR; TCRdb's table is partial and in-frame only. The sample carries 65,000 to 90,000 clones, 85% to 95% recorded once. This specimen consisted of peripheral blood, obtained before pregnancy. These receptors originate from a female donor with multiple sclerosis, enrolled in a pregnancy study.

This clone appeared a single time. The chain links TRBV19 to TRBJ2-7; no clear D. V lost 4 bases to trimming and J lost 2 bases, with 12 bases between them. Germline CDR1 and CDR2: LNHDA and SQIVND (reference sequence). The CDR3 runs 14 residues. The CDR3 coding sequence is TGTGCCAGTAGTACGGTGGAGTCCGCCTACGAGCAGTACTTC. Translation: CASSTVESAYEQYF.

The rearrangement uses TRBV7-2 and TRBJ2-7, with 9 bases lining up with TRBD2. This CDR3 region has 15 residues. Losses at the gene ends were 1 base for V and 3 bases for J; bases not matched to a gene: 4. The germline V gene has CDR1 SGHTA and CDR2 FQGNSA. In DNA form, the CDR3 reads TGTGCCAGCAGCTTAGATAGCGGGAGAATCTACGAGCAGTACTTC. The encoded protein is CASSLDSGRIYEQYF. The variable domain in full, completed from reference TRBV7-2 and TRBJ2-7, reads GAGVSQSPSNKVTEKGKDVELRCDPISGHTALYWYRQSLGQGLEFLIYFQGNSAPDKSGLPSDRFSAERTGGSVSTLTIQRTQQEDSAVYLCASSLDSGRIYEQYFGPGTRLTVT.